This record covers a single T cell receptor beta chain. This entry belongs to a study of blood T cell repertoires in COVID-19. Study at large: COVID-19 samples, acute and convalescent, were from the United States, Italy and Spain. PBMCs, B-cell-depleted T cells, or T cells were the source of the cDNA or gDNA that made up the material.

Trimming took off 5 bases at V and 4 bases at J, with 12 bases between the two ends. This CDR3 spans 14 amino acids. Germline lookup yields CDR1 MNHNY and CDR2 SVGAGI (reference sequence). The table came from immunoSEQ multiplex PCR; TCRdb's copy has only in-frame clones and leaves some out. In the table there are under 200,000 clones, roughly 90% of which are singletons. The sequenced sample consisted of peripheral blood. This receptor was obtained from a man aged 50 to 60 with acute or convalescent COVID-19. This chain links TRBV6-6 with TRBJ1-5; D is unclear. The CDR3 region is CASSPGRGNQPQHF. CDR3 coding DNA: TGTGCCAGCAGTCCCGGGCGGGGAAATCAGCCCCAGCATTTT.